What follows are 8 T cell receptor beta chains derived from one specimen sequenced in a study of shared clonotypes between healthy human individuals. Libraries were prepared by immunoSEQ multiplex PCR; TCRdb keeps only in-frame clonotypes and omits some of them. The sample yields 2.3 million or so clones, 85% to 95% seen once. Sequenced: naive CD4+ T cells from PBMCs. Subset reported: CD45RA+ positively selected. The origin of the receptors is a man aged 18 to 30 in good health. Some clones in this sample may be carry-over from other donors' samples.

The V call is TRBV6-6, the J call TRBJ1-2; D ambiguous. The length of the CDR3 is 13 residues. Trimming took off 8 bases at V and 2 bases at J, with 12 bases between the two ends. The germline CDR1 and CDR2 sequences are MNHNY and SVGAGI (reference sequence). In nucleotides, the CDR3 is TGTGCCAGCGACCTATCAGAGAACTATGGCTACACCTTC. Protein product: CASDLSENYGYTF.

The genes are TRBV29-1 and TRBJ2-2; 11 nucleotides align to TRBD1. This CDR3 comprises 16 residues. Germline-derived CDR1 and CDR2 are SQVTM and ANQGSEA. V lost 4 bases, J lost 5 bases, and 9 bases stayed unmatched. The CDR3: CSVASPGQGATGELFF. As DNA, the CDR3 is TGCAGCGTTGCGTCTCCCGGACAGGGGGCGACCGGGGAGCTGTTTTTT.

The chain is built from TRBV5-1 and TRBJ2-5; D is undetermined. This CDR3 has 12 amino acids. Germline V lookup: CDR1 SGHRS, CDR2 YFSETQ. Trimming took off 4 bases at V and 0 bases at J, with 4 bases between the two ends. CDR3 in amino acids: CASSAYQETQYF. DNA for the CDR3: TGCGCCAGCAGCGCCTACCAAGAGACCCAGTACTTC. The full variable domain, rest sourced from reference TRBV5-1 and TRBJ2-5, is KAGVTQTPRYLIKTRGQQVTLSCSPISGHRSVSWYQQTPGQGLQFLFEYFSETQRNKGNFPGRFSGRQFSNSRSEMNVSTLELGDSALYLCASSAYQETQYFGPGTRLLVL.

This clone was found once. CDR3 amino acids: CASSYRVTVDSPYEQYF. CDR3 nucleotides: TGTGCCAGCAGCTACCGGGTAACTGTGGACAGCCCCTACGAGCAGTACTTC. The chain combines TRBV11-2 with TRBJ2-7; D may be TRBD1 (6 bases). Germline V CDR1 and CDR2: SGHAT, FQNNGV. Trimming removed 4 bases at V and 2 bases at J, with 21 bases between. The CDR3 length is 17 residues.

This clone was seen just once. The CDR3, as DNA: TGTGCCAGCAGCTTAGCAGGGGAAACTGAGCAGTTCTTC. Amino acids: CASSLAGETEQFF. This chain connects TRBV7-7 to TRBJ2-1; tentative D call: TRBD1 (5 bases). The germline V gene has CDR1 SSHAT and CDR2 FNYEAQ (reference sequence). Trimming took off 0 bases at V and 9 bases at J, with 9 bases between the two ends. The CDR3 is made up of 13 amino acids.

This clone was picked up one time. The V call is TRBV9, the J call TRBJ2-1; tentative D call: TRBD2 (6 bases). V dropped 3 bases and J dropped 10 bases, with 14 bases sitting between them. CDR1 is SGDLS and CDR2 is YYNGEE in the germline V gene. The length of the CDR3 is 13 residues. CDR3 in amino acids: CASSAMTSPEQFF. The CDR3 DNA follows: TGTGCCAGCAGCGCAATGACTAGTCCAGAGCAGTTCTTC.

This chain uses TRBV18 with TRBJ1-2; D is possibly TRBD1 (6 bases). Germline V gene lookup returns CDR1 KGHSH and CDR2 LQKENI. Trimming removed 3 bases at V and 5 bases at J, with 19 bases between. This CDR3 spans 16 amino acids. CDR3 bases: TGTGCCAGCTCACCGGCCCAGGGGACCCTTCCGTATGGCTACACCTTC. Encoded protein: CASSPAQGTLPYGYTF. The full variable domain, with the rest looked up from reference TRBV18 and TRBJ1-2, is NAGVMQNPRHLVRRRGQEARLRCSPMKGHSHVYWYRQLPEEGLKFMVYLQKENIIDESGMPKERFSAEFPKEGPSILRIQQVVRGDSAAYFCASSPAQGTLPYGYTFGSGTRLTVV.

The CDR3: CATDGALSSYNEQFF. The CDR3 nucleotides read TGTGCCACAGACGGGGCCTTGAGCTCCTACAATGAGCAGTTCTTC. V usage is TRBV6-1 and J usage is TRBJ2-1; TRBD1 or TRBD2 may be the D gene (5 bases each). The V and J ends lost 10 bases and 0 bases respectively, with 16 bases between them. Looked up from germline, CDR1 is MNHNS and CDR2 is SASEGT. The CDR3 runs to 15 residues.